This entry features one TCR beta chain sequence. The target antigen is unknown. This may be a read error: a much more frequent sequence differs by one nucleotide. TCRdb itself ran the 5' RACE reads through MiXCR, one entry per CDR3 protein. The table has around 140,000 distinct CDR3 sequences, 6.6% seen once. This sample was included in a study of T cells after yellow fever vaccination. Study-wide results and limits: Post-booster reappearance was seen for most primary-vaccination clones (about 96% CD4, roughly 88% CD8).

The CDR3 contains 16 residues. The sample here was CD4+ T cells sorted from PBMCs, taken 10 days after the yellow fever booster vaccination. The source is a man aged 25-45 years who received the YFV17D yellow fever vaccine. This chain links TRBV12-3 or TRBV12-4 with TRBJ1-1; 8 bases line up with TRBD1. CDR3 nucleotide sequence: TGTGTCAGCAGTCGGAGACAGGGGCCAACGAACACTGAAGCTTTCTTT. Residues: CVSSRRQGPTNTEAFF.